This T cell receptor beta chain was observed in a study of blood T cell repertoires in COVID-19. Participants were placed into cohorts based on the clinical history they reported. Sequenced by immunoSEQ multiplex PCR; TCRdb stores in-frame clones only, minus some. The repertoire holds 150,000 to 200,000 clones, with more than 70% as singletons. Sequenced input: PBMCs or T cells enriched from blood (not recorded which). This sequence originates from a woman aged 45 to 65 in a cohort exposed to, infected with or recovered from COVID-19 (not recorded which).

CDR3 amino acids: CASSLAPRSNQPQHF. Here the CDR3 DNA reads TGTGCCAGCAGCTTGGCCCCCCGTTCCAATCAGCCCCAGCATTTT. This chain uses TRBV5-5 with TRBJ1-5; no definite D call. In germline, CDR1 is SGHKS, CDR2 YYEKEE (reference sequence). The germline V and J ends were trimmed by 0 bases and 3 bases, with 10 bases remaining between them. This CDR3 is built from 15 residues.